These 27 T cell receptor beta chains were all obtained from the same sample, sequenced in a study of T cell responses to AZD1222 COVID-19 vaccine. Only in-frame clones appear in the TCRdb table, and some are missing; sequencing was by immunoSEQ multiplex PCR. The table shows 150,000 or so clones, with nearly 95% occurring only once. Sequenced material: peripheral blood, taken 28 days after the second AZD1222 dose. These receptors came from an adult who received the AZD1222 COVID-19 vaccine.

The V gene is TRBV2, the J gene TRBJ1-4; tentatively, D is TRBD1 (6 bases). Germline V gives CDR1 SNHLY, CDR2 FYNNEI. The CDR3 runs 15 residues. Trimming stripped 1 base from V and 2 bases from J, with 8 bases between. The CDR3 region is CASSEEGGTNEKLFF. The CDR3 DNA follows: TGTGCCAGCAGTGAAGAGGGGGGGACTAATGAAAAACTGTTTTTT.

The rearrangement links TRBV24-1 to TRBJ2-5; TRBD1 matches at 10 bases. CDR3 length: 18 amino acids. V lost 2 bases, J lost 4 bases, and 12 bases stayed unmatched. In germline, CDR1 is KGHDR, CDR2 SFDVKD. CDR3 bases: TGTGCCACCAGTGATTCGCGGGACAGGGGACGTGGGGGAGAGACCCAGTACTTC. Amino acid sequence: CATSDSRDRGRGGETQYF.

The chain carries TRBV6-5 and TRBJ2-7; either TRBD1 or TRBD2 may fit D (5 bases each). This CDR3 is 13 amino acids long. V lost 5 bases, J lost 5 bases, and 13 bases lay in between. Per germline, CDR1 MNHEY and CDR2 SVGAGI. The CDR3 nucleotides read TGTGCCAGCAGTCCCAGGGTCGGGGACGAGCAGTACTTC. The encoded protein is CASSPRVGDEQYF.

The V gene is TRBV7-2, the J gene TRBJ2-5, with a possible D match to TRBD1 (5 bases). This CDR3 is built from 14 residues. Germline V CDR1 and CDR2: SGHTA, FQGNSA. The V end lost 5 bases, the J end lost 1 base, and 11 bases lay between the germline ends. In DNA form, the CDR3 reads TGTGCCAGCAGCGCCCTAGGGGTCCAAGAGACCCAGTACTTC. This translates into CASSALGVQETQYF.

The chain has TRBV7-9 and TRBJ2-1; unclear D gene. Germline values: CDR1 SEHNR, CDR2 FQNEAQ (reference sequence). This CDR3 is built from 12 residues. V gave up 4 bases and J gave up 1 base, with 2 bases separating them. CDR3 DNA sequence: TGTGCCAGCAGCTATTCCTACAATGAGCAGTTCTTC. Protein product: CASSYSYNEQFF.

The chain recombines TRBV2 with TRBJ2-1, with no clear D. The ends were cut back, 7 bases at V and 0 bases at J, with 7 bases in the middle. CDR1 SNHLY and CDR2 FYNNEI come from the germline V gene. The CDR3 runs to 13 residues. The DNA for the CDR3 is TGTGCCAGCATGGCTAGCTCCTACAATGAGCAGTTCTTC. It codes for CASMASSYNEQFF.

The chain employs TRBV20-1 and TRBJ2-7, with D unresolved. In germline, CDR1 is DFQATT, CDR2 SNEGSKA (reference sequence). V gave up 5 bases and J gave up 5 bases, with 7 bases separating them. There are 10 residues in the CDR3. The CDR3 loop is CSAFQDEQYF. The DNA for the CDR3 is TGCAGTGCTTTCCAGGACGAGCAGTACTTC.

The chain has TRBV28 and TRBJ2-1; 9 bases are shared with TRBD1. Germline V gives CDR1 MDHEN, CDR2 SYDVKM. V shed 5 bases and J 7 bases; nucleotides not matched to a gene: 9. This CDR3 comprises 15 residues. CDR3 in DNA: TGTGCCAGCAGTCTAGAAGGGACAGGGTCGAATGAGCAGTTCTTC. It translates to CASSLEGTGSNEQFF.

This rearrangement joins TRBV7-3 to TRBJ2-3, with 8 bases lining up with TRBD2. The length of the CDR3 is 14 residues. Germline V CDR1 and CDR2: SGHTA, FQGTGA. V dropped 5 bases and J dropped 4; count of bases not matched to a gene: 5. CDR3 sequence reads: CASSPRAGADTQYF. In DNA, the CDR3 is TGTGCCAGCAGCCCAAGAGCGGGAGCAGATACGCAGTATTTT.

In its sample, this clone was seen once. This sequence joins TRBV10-3 and TRBJ1-3, with D possibly TRBD1 on 6 matching bases. V shed 3 bases and J shed 1 base, with 10 bases lying between them. CDR3 size: 15 residues. The germline gives CDR1 ENHRY, CDR2 SYGVKD. For the CDR3, the DNA is TGTGCCATCAGTGAAGGGGGGTGGTCTGGAAACACCATATATTTT. Protein product: CAISEGGWSGNTIYF.

This chain uses TRBV7-2 with TRBJ1-6; tentatively, D is TRBD1 (5 bases). V was clipped by 5 bases and J by 8 bases, with 16 bases between them. This CDR3 spans 15 amino acids. Germline assignment: CDR1 SGHTA and CDR2 FQGNSA. The CDR3 DNA reads TGTGCCAGCAGCCCAACCCGGGACGGCTATTCACCCCTCCACTTT. It translates to CASSPTRDGYSPLHF.

This clone was counted a single time. This chain links TRBV27 with TRBJ2-7, with 12 bases aligning to TRBD2. The CDR3 contains 15 residues. With 5 bases clipped from V and 6 bases from J, the junction kept 8 bases outside the gene matches. CDR1 and CDR2 from the germline V gene are MNHEY and SMNVEV (reference sequence). The CDR3 coding sequence is TGTGCCAGCAGTACGACTAGCGGGAGAGTTTTCGAGCAGTACTTC. Its protein product is CASSTTSGRVFEQYF.

The chain employs TRBV7-9 and TRBJ2-4; D call uncertain. Germline lookup yields CDR1 SEHNR and CDR2 FQNEAQ (reference sequence). The CDR3 has 16 amino acids. V was trimmed by 1 base and J by 0 bases, leaving 10 bases between them. CDR3 loop: CASSLEVWGAKNIQYF. Written as DNA, the CDR3 is TGTGCCAGCAGCTTAGAGGTCTGGGGAGCCAAAAACATTCAGTACTTC.

The chain uses TRBV24-1 and TRBJ1-5; 10 bases line up with TRBD1. J gave up 5 bases and V 9 bases, and 6 bases lay outside the gene matches. Germline V CDR1 and CDR2: KGHDR, SFDVKD. The CDR3 extends over 14 amino acids. Here the CDR3 reads CATSQTGGHQPQHF. The CDR3 DNA reads TGTGCCACCTCCCAGACAGGGGGCCATCAGCCCCAGCATTTT.

The chain carries TRBV7-9 and TRBJ1-1, with D possibly being TRBD1 (6 bases). The germline V and J ends were trimmed by 6 bases and 8 bases, with 10 bases remaining between them. Looked up from germline, CDR1 is SEHNR and CDR2 is FQNEAQ (reference sequence). There are 11 residues in the CDR3. The CDR3 sequence is CASRAGGEAFF. The CDR3 DNA follows: TGTGCCAGCAGAGCCGGGGGCGAAGCTTTCTTT.

The chain links TRBV2 to TRBJ2-1; D may correspond to TRBD1 or TRBD2 (6 bases each). The CDR3 is made up of 14 amino acids. V was pared by 4 bases and J by 5 bases, with 12 bases between. Germline V gene lookup returns CDR1 SNHLY and CDR2 FYNNEI. CDR3 loop: CASSGGTKNNEQFF. DNA of the CDR3: TGTGCCAGCAGTGGCGGGACAAAAAACAATGAGCAGTTCTTC.

In this sample, this clone turned up a few times. The chain links TRBV30 to TRBJ1-3; D remains unclear. Trimming pared 0 bases from V and 0 bases from J, leaving 6 bases between. Germline V gives CDR1 GTSNPN, CDR2 SVGIG (reference sequence). CDR3 length: 14 residues. Here the CDR3 DNA reads TGTGCCTGGAGTGTACACAGCTCTGGAAACACCATATATTTT. Amino acid sequence: CAWSVHSSGNTIYF. The full variable domain, in which reference TRBV30 and TRBJ1-3 provide the parts outside the CDR3, is SQTIHQWPATLVQPVGSPLSLECTVEGTSNPNLYWYRQAAGRGLQLLFYSVGIGQISSEVPQNLSASRPQDRQFILSSKKLLLSDSGFYLCAWSVHSSGNTIYFGEGSWLTVV.

The chain combines TRBV5-6 with TRBJ2-5; 15 nucleotides line up with TRBD2. Germline-derived CDR1 and CDR2 are SGHDT and YYEEEE. V shed 4 bases, J shed 4 bases, and the junction held 11 bases outside the gene matches. This CDR3 has 18 residues. This CDR3 reads CASSPPGLAGGNLETQYF. CDR3 coding DNA: TGTGCCAGCAGCCCCCCCGGACTAGCGGGAGGGAATTTAGAGACCCAGTACTTC.

J is TRBJ2-1 and V is TRBV28; D unresolved. Germline loops: CDR1 MDHEN, CDR2 SYDVKM. The CDR3 consists of 15 residues. The V end was cut by 2 bases, the J end by 0 bases, with 8 bases between. The CDR3 region is CASSLGQSSYNEQFF. CDR3 DNA sequence: TGTGCCAGCAGTTTAGGTCAAAGCTCCTACAATGAGCAGTTCTTC.

The chain carries TRBV28 and TRBJ1-5; weak D call: TRBD1 (5 bases). The CDR3 totals 17 residues. Per germline, CDR1 MDHEN and CDR2 SYDVKM. The V end was cut by 2 bases, the J end by 0 bases, with 14 bases between. The CDR3 nucleotides are TGTGCCAGCAGTTTAAGCCAAGACAGAAATAGCAATCAGCCCCAGCATTTT. Translating gives CASSLSQDRNSNQPQHF.

The chain uses TRBV11-2 and TRBJ2-3; the D is unclear. Trimming left V 2 bases short and J 0 bases short, with 6 bases between. The CDR3 spans 14 residues. Germline V gene lookup returns CDR1 SGHAT and CDR2 FQNNGV. DNA of the CDR3: TGTGCCAGCAGCTTACCACCAAGCACAGATACGCAGTATTTT. This translates into CASSLPPSTDTQYF.

The CDR3 is CAISESPDRAFF. The CDR3 DNA reads TGTGCCATCAGTGAGTCTCCGGACAGGGCTTTCTTT. The chain links TRBV10-3 to TRBJ1-1; 7 bases map to TRBD1. CDR1 and CDR2 from the germline V gene are ENHRY and SYGVKD. V lost 0 bases and J lost 11; bases outside the gene matches: 3. The CDR3 contains 12 residues.

CDR3 in DNA: TGTGCCAGCAGCGGGACCGGGGAGCTGTTTTTT. Its protein is CASSGTGELFF. V and J are TRBV3-1 (or the pseudogene TRBV3-2) and TRBJ2-2; D call uncertain. CDR3 length equals 11 residues. Per germline, CDR1 LGHDT and CDR2 YNNKEL (reference sequence). V shed 5 bases and J shed 5 bases, with 3 bases lying between them.

The genes are TRBV19 and TRBJ2-2; tentative D call: TRBD2 (6 bases). Germline CDR1 and CDR2: LNHDA and SQIVND (reference sequence). Trimming removed 8 bases at V and 2 bases at J, with 12 bases between. The CDR3 contains 14 residues. The CDR3 protein is CASGGTANTGELFF. In DNA form, the CDR3 reads TGTGCCAGTGGCGGGACCGCCAACACCGGGGAGCTGTTTTTT.

V and J are TRBV6-5 and TRBJ1-3; maybe TRBD1 (6 bases). Germline lookup yields CDR1 MNHEY and CDR2 SVGAGI. CDR3 length: 16 amino acids. V lost 0 bases and J 4 bases, leaving 13 bases between the germline ends. The DNA for the CDR3 is TGTGCCAGCAGTTACTCTAATACAGGGACCGGAAACACCATATATTTT. This gives the protein CASSYSNTGTGNTIYF.

CDR3 DNA sequence: TGTGCCAGCAGACCCGTCACAGGGGGAAAATCCTATAATTCACCCCTCCACTTT. Its protein product is CASRPVTGGKSYNSPLHF. The J gene is TRBJ1-6, the V gene TRBV27, with TRBD1 matching 8 bases. CDR3 size: 18 residues. The germline CDR1 and CDR2 sequences are MNHEY and SMNVEV (reference sequence). V shed 6 bases, J shed 1 base, and the junction held 11 bases outside the gene matches.

V gene TRBV6-5 combines with J gene TRBJ1-2; D not resolved. The CDR3 is 11 residues long. Germline CDR1 is MNHEY and CDR2 is SVGAGI. V lost 8 bases to trimming and J lost 4 bases, with 8 bases between them. The CDR3 protein is CASVGIYGYTF. The CDR3 nucleotides are TGTGCCAGCGTTGGAATCTATGGCTACACCTTC.